The 32 T cell receptor beta chains below come from one sample, sequenced in a study of graft-versus-host responses after intestinal transplantation. Sequencing used immunoSEQ multiplex PCR; TCRdb keeps in-frame clones, though not all of them. In the table there are 74,000 or so clones, around 92% of which are singletons. This specimen was PBMCs, taken 98 days after intestinal transplantation. Receptors originate from a human patient who received an intestinal transplant, so some T cells may come from the graft donor.

The chain is built from TRBV5-4 and TRBJ2-7; D is perhaps TRBD1 (5 bases). This CDR3 comprises 11 residues. Between the trimmed V and J ends, which lost 4 bases and 3 bases, there was a span of 5 bases. Per the germline V gene, CDR1 is SGHNT and CDR2 is YYREEE (reference sequence). CDR3 DNA: TGTGCCAGCAGCCAGGGCTACGAGCAGTACTTC. Its protein product is CASSQGYEQYF.

The chain has TRBV9 and TRBJ1-1, with D perhaps TRBD1 (6 bases). The CDR3 extends over 16 amino acids. Germline lookup yields CDR1 SGDLS and CDR2 YYNGEE. Trimming shortened V by 6 bases and J by 0 bases, and 18 bases separated the two germline ends. CDR3 bases: TGTGCCAGCACTTCCATTGACAGGACCTTGAACACTGAAGCTTTCTTT. This gives the protein CASTSIDRTLNTEAFF.

This clone was picked up one time. The chain has TRBV5-1 and TRBJ2-5, with 8 bases identical to TRBD2. V trimming: 7 bases; J trimming: 3 bases; junction bases outside the gene matches: 5. CDR1 is SGHRS, CDR2 YFSETQ, per germline. The CDR3 is 13 residues long. CDR3 nucleotides: TGCGCCAGCGGACGGGGGGGCGAAGAGACCCAGTACTTC. Its translation is CASGRGGEETQYF. Full variable domain (missing parts from reference TRBV5-1 and TRBJ2-5): KAGVTQTPRYLIKTRGQQVTLSCSPISGHRSVSWYQQTPGQGLQFLFEYFSETQRNKGNFPGRFSGRQFSNSRSEMNVSTLELGDSALYLCASGRGGEETQYFGPGTRLLVL.

The chain recombines TRBV18 with TRBJ2-5; D uncertain. This CDR3 is 14 amino acids long. Germline-derived CDR1 and CDR2 are KGHSH and LQKENI. V lost 3 bases and J lost 5, with 13 bases in between. CDR3 DNA sequence: TGTGCCAGCTCACCGCGGACCTCGATCGAGACCCAGTACTTC. Encoded protein: CASSPRTSIETQYF.

The V call is TRBV5-4, the J call TRBJ1-3, with D unresolved. Germline V gene sequence: CDR1 SGHNT, CDR2 YYREEE (reference sequence). Trimming shortened V by 1 base and J by 4 bases, and 9 bases separated the two germline ends. The CDR3 covers 14 residues. CDR3 sequence: CASSLNIFGNTIYF. CDR3 nucleotides: TGTGCCAGCAGCTTGAACATATTCGGAAACACCATATATTTT.

The CDR3 coding sequence is TGTGCTAGTGGTTTGGCGGGGGCGGCGGGGGCCCAGTACTTC. Translation: CASGLAGAAGAQYF. This chain joins TRBV12-5 and TRBJ2-5; D possibly corresponds to TRBD2 (7 bases). Between the trimmed V and J ends, which lost 1 base and 9 bases, there was a span of 15 bases. Germline V CDR1 and CDR2: LGHNT, FRNRAP. This CDR3 spans 14 amino acids.

The chain combines TRBV5-4 with TRBJ2-7; 8 bases align to TRBD2. In germline, CDR1 is SGHNT, CDR2 YYREEE (reference sequence). V dropped 6 bases and J dropped 3; count of bases not matched to a gene: 11. This CDR3 is 15 amino acids long. CDR3 region: CASTLSGTGFYEQYF. The CDR3 DNA reads TGTGCCAGCACCCTTAGCGGGACCGGTTTCTACGAGCAGTACTTC.

This clone was recorded only once. The chain recombines TRBV4-1 with TRBJ2-4; maybe TRBD1 (6 bases). CDR1 and CDR2 from the germline V gene are MGHRA and YSYEKL. The CDR3 covers 15 residues. Trimming left V 6 bases short and J 0 bases short, with 12 bases between. The CDR3 is CASRLGQLAKNIQYF. CDR3 DNA sequence: TGCGCCAGCAGACTTGGACAGCTAGCCAAAAACATTCAGTACTTC.

This clone was counted a single time. The chain combines TRBV5-1 with TRBJ2-5, with TRBD2 identical over 7 bases. J gave up 5 bases and V 2 bases, and 6 bases lay outside the gene matches. This CDR3 is built from 14 residues. Per germline, CDR1 SGHRS and CDR2 YFSETQ. The CDR3 reads CASSLGQGGETQYF. The CDR3 DNA follows: TGCGCCAGCAGCTTAGGGCAGGGAGGGGAGACCCAGTACTTC.

The genes are TRBV14 and TRBJ2-7; no firm D call. The length of the CDR3 is 12 residues. Between the trimmed V and J ends, which lost 1 base and 7 bases, there was a span of 8 bases. The germline V gene has CDR1 SGHDN and CDR2 FVKESK. CDR3 bases: TGTGCCAGCAGCCAAGTCCCCTGGGAGCAGTACTTC. It yields the protein CASSQVPWEQYF.

This chain joins TRBV13 and TRBJ2-2, with TRBD1 matching 7 bases. Germline loops: CDR1 PRHDT, CDR2 FYEKMQ (reference sequence). The J segment lost 2 bases and the V segment lost 6 bases, leaving 9 bases of the junction unmatched. The CDR3 spans 16 residues. The DNA for the CDR3 is TGTGCCAGCAGTAACTCTCGACAGGGAAACACCGGGGAGCTGTTTTTT. It encodes CASSNSRQGNTGELFF. The full variable domain, completed using reference TRBV13 and TRBJ2-2, is AAGVIQSPRHLIKEKRETATLKCYPIPRHDTVYWYQQGPGQDPQFLISFYEKMQSDKGSIPDRFSAQQFSDYHSELNMSSLELGDSALYFCASSNSRQGNTGELFFGEGSRLTVL.

This sequence joins TRBV5-1 and TRBJ2-7; D is unclear. CDR3 size: 17 residues. V was pared by 4 bases and J by 6 bases, with 26 bases between. Germline V gene sequence: CDR1 SGHRS, CDR2 YFSETQ. CDR3 in DNA: TGCGCCAGCAGCCTAGGTGGCCTTCAGGTACAGCGCTTCGAGCAGTACTTC. Encoded protein: CASSLGGLQVQRFEQYF. The complete variable domain, with remaining parts taken from reference TRBV5-1 and TRBJ2-7, reads KAGVTQTPRYLIKTRGQQVTLSCSPISGHRSVSWYQQTPGQGLQFLFEYFSETQRNKGNFPGRFSGRQFSNSRSEMNVSTLELGDSALYLCASSLGGLQVQRFEQYFGPGTRLTVT.

J is TRBJ2-7 and V is TRBV28, with 13 positions matching TRBD2. Unmatched junction bases numbered 7, after V lost 5 bases and J lost 6 bases. The CDR3 has 15 amino acids. The germline CDR1 and CDR2 sequences are MDHEN and SYDVKM. CDR3 in amino acids: CASSVGLAGLFEQYF. The CDR3 region has the DNA TGTGCCAGCAGTGTGGGACTAGCGGGACTTTTCGAGCAGTACTTC.

The chain employs TRBV29-1 and TRBJ2-7, with D possibly being TRBD1 (6 bases). V was cut by 3 bases and J by 3 bases, with 12 bases left in between. Germline CDR1 is SQVTM and CDR2 is ANQGSEA. The CDR3 spans 13 residues. CDR3 sequence: CSVEGQGNYEQYF. CDR3 nucleotide sequence: TGCAGCGTTGAGGGGCAGGGGAACTACGAGCAGTACTTC.

This chain joins TRBV6-5 and TRBJ2-7; 8 positions match TRBD2. Unmatched junction bases numbered 10, after V lost 0 bases and J lost 6 bases. CDR3 size: 16 residues. Germline V CDR1 and CDR2: MNHEY, SVGAGI. The CDR3 spells CASSYSRASGPPEQYF. CDR3 sequence (DNA): TGTGCCAGCAGTTACTCAAGGGCTAGCGGGCCCCCCGAGCAGTACTTC.

The chain joins TRBV19 to TRBJ1-2, with a tentative D call TRBD1 (6 bases). Germline CDR1 reads LNHDA; CDR2 reads SQIVND (reference sequence). The CDR3 runs 15 residues. Trimming took 1 base from V and 6 from J, leaving 15 bases between them. The CDR3 DNA is TGTGCCAGTAGTATAGTCTGGGCAGGGGCTGATGGCTACACCTTC. Amino acids: CASSIVWAGADGYTF.

CDR3 amino acids: CASSETGAEAFF. CDR3 nucleotide sequence: TGTGCCAGCAGTGAAACAGGGGCTGAAGCTTTCTTT. V usage is TRBV9 and J usage is TRBJ1-1; 7 nucleotides agree with TRBD1. The CDR3 consists of 12 residues. The germline V gene has CDR1 SGDLS and CDR2 YYNGEE. V was pared by 5 bases and J by 6 bases, with 4 bases of the junction left unmatched.

The chain carries TRBV18 and TRBJ2-1; the match to TRBD2 covers 7 bases. The V gene's germline CDR1 is KGHSH and CDR2 LQKENI. The trim removed 2 bases at V and 0 bases at J, leaving 7 bases unmatched. This CDR3 has 17 residues. CDR3 sequence (DNA): TGTGCCAGCTCACCAGGGAGGGGACTTCCCTCCTACAATGAGCAGTTCTTC. It is translated as CASSPGRGLPSYNEQFF.

CDR3 residues: CATSEGRANTGELFF. The CDR3 region has the DNA TGTGCCACCAGCGAAGGACGGGCGAACACCGGGGAGCTGTTTTTT. V gene TRBV15 combines with J gene TRBJ2-2; D gene uncertain. The germline V gene encodes CDR1 LNHNV and CDR2 YYDKDF (reference sequence). With 5 bases removed from V and 0 bases from J, the gap between germline ends came to 10 bases. This CDR3 spans 15 amino acids.

The gene calls are TRBV14 and TRBJ2-1; the match to TRBD2 covers 9 bases. Germline V gene lookup returns CDR1 SGHDN and CDR2 FVKESK. V dropped 4 bases and J dropped 4; count of bases not matched to a gene: 5. The CDR3 is 15 residues long. CDR3 region: CASSLLAGPYNEQFF. The CDR3 region has the DNA TGTGCCAGCAGCCTCCTAGCGGGACCTTACAATGAGCAGTTCTTC.

The J gene is TRBJ1-1, the V gene TRBV5-6, with unresolved D. V lost 1 base to trimming and J lost 2 bases, with 9 bases between them. The length of the CDR3 is 14 residues. Looked up from germline, CDR1 is SGHDT and CDR2 is YYEEEE. This CDR3 reads CASSLIGDNTEAFF. The CDR3 coding sequence is TGTGCCAGCAGCTTGATCGGGGATAACACTGAAGCTTTCTTT.

The V and J genes are TRBV6-4 and TRBJ2-1, with a tentative D call TRBD2 (5 bases). With 2 bases removed from V and 7 bases from J, the gap between germline ends came to 15 bases. This CDR3 contains 15 residues. Looked up from germline, CDR1 is MRHNA and CDR2 is SNTAGT. In DNA, the CDR3 is TGTGCCAGCAGTGACGAGGGCTCGGGATCGAATGAGCAGTTCTTC. Amino acid sequence: CASSDEGSGSNEQFF.

The chain recombines TRBV4-2 with TRBJ2-3; 10 bases are shared with TRBD2. After removal of 4 bases from V and 5 bases from J, the junction contained 6 bases not matched to a gene. The CDR3 extends over 15 amino acids. CDR1 and CDR2 from the germline V gene are LGHNA and YNFKEQ. As DNA, the CDR3 is TGTGCCAGCAGCCTAAAAGGACTAGCGGAAGATACGCAGTATTTT. This sequence encodes CASSLKGLAEDTQYF.

The chain combines TRBV4-1 with TRBJ2-7; 10 positions match TRBD1. Per the germline V gene, CDR1 is MGHRA and CDR2 is YSYEKL. The CDR3 has 15 residues. V dropped 5 bases and J dropped 6; count of bases not matched to a gene: 10. CDR3 residues: CASSIGQGDSGEQYF. The CDR3 region has the DNA TGCGCCAGCAGCATAGGACAGGGGGATTCAGGCGAGCAGTACTTC.

Only one count was recorded for this clone. The CDR3 DNA is TGCGCCAGCAGCATCGGGGGGCAAGATACGCAGTATTTT. It specifies CASSIGGQDTQYF. This chain uses TRBV5-1 with TRBJ2-3; possibly TRBD2 for D (7 bases). The CDR3 is 13 residues long. Germline CDR1 SGHRS, CDR2 YFSETQ. With 4 bases removed from V and 5 bases from J, the gap between germline ends came to 11 bases.

This sequence joins TRBV5-4 and TRBJ2-1, with D tentatively TRBD2 (6 bases). The CDR3 runs to 16 residues. V gave up 0 bases and J gave up 4 bases, with 14 bases separating them. Germline-derived CDR1 and CDR2 are SGHNT and YYREEE (reference sequence). The CDR3: CASSLAPSEIYNEQFF. The CDR3 DNA sequence: TGTGCCAGCAGCTTGGCCCCTAGCGAAATTTACAATGAGCAGTTCTTC.

This clone occurred once. This rearrangement joins TRBV6-1 to TRBJ1-5; D not certain. Between the trimmed V and J ends, which lost 2 bases and 3 bases, there was a span of 14 bases. This CDR3 is built from 16 residues. Germline CDR1 and CDR2: MNHNS and SASEGT. CDR3 DNA: TGTGCCAGCAGTGAATCTAAGGCAGCACTCAATCAGCCCCAGCATTTT. Its translation: CASSESKAALNQPQHF.

CDR3 DNA sequence: TGTGCCAGCAGTGAAGAAGGGTTTTATAATTCACCCCTCCACTTT. Translating it yields CASSEEGFYNSPLHF. The chain combines TRBV2 with TRBJ1-6; D gene uncertain. This CDR3 is 15 amino acids long. With 1 base removed from V and 4 bases from J, the gap between germline ends came to 8 bases. Germline V lookup: CDR1 SNHLY, CDR2 FYNNEI.

The CDR3 sequence is CASSSSGTNTGELFF. DNA for the CDR3: TGTGCCAGCAGCTCTAGCGGGACCAACACCGGGGAGCTGTTTTTT. The chain employs TRBV5-5 and TRBJ2-2; 9 bases align to TRBD2. V lost 3 bases, J lost 2 bases, and 2 bases stayed unmatched. This CDR3 region has 15 residues. From germline, CDR1 is SGHKS and CDR2 YYEKEE (reference sequence).

This chain connects TRBV5-1 to TRBJ2-3; TRBD1 aligns across 7 bases. CDR3 length equals 14 residues. V shed 5 bases and J 2 bases; nucleotides not matched to a gene: 5. Germline V gene sequence: CDR1 SGHRS, CDR2 YFSETQ. CDR3: CASSRTGDTDTQYF. CDR3 sequence (DNA): TGCGCCAGCAGTCGCACAGGGGACACAGATACGCAGTATTTT.

This sequence joins TRBV21-1 and TRBJ2-7; the D call TRBD1 from the table was never checked on the DNA. TRBV21-1 is flagged as a pseudogene. This CDR3 contains 19 residues. The CDR3 DNA follows: TGTGCCAGCAGCCTCACACCCGGACAGGGGGCGAGAGGGCGCTACGAGCAGTACTTC. This gives the protein CASSLTPGQGARGRYEQYF.

The chain is built from TRBV29-1 and TRBJ1-1; D gene uncertain. Germline CDR1 is SQVTM and CDR2 is ANQGSEA. This CDR3 region has 13 residues. The germline V and J ends were trimmed by 0 bases and 1 base, with 6 bases remaining between them. CDR3 amino acids: CSVEDVGNTEAFF. The CDR3 DNA sequence: TGCAGCGTTGAAGATGTGGGGAACACTGAAGCTTTCTTT.